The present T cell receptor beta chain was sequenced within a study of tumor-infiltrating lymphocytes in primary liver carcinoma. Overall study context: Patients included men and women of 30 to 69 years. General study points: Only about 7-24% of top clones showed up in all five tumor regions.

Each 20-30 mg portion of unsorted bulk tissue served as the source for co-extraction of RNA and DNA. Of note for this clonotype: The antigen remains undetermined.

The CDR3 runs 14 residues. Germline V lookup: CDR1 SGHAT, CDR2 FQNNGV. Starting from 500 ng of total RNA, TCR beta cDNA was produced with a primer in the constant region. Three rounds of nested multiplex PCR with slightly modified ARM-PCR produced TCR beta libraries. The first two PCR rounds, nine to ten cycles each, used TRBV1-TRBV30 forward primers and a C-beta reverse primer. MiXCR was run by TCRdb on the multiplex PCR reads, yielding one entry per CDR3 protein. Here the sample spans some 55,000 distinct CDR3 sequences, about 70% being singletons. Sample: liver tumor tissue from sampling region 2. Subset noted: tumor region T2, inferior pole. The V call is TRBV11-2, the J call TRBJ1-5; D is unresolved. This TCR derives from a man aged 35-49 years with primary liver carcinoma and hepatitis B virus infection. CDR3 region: CVSSTGRFPESQHF. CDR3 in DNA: TGTGTCAGTAGCACCGGACGGTTTCCCGAGTCCCAGCATTTT.